Below are 28 T cell receptor beta chains sequenced from a single sample in a study of blood T cell repertoires in COVID-19. Here immunoSEQ multiplex PCR was the method, and the copy in TCRdb shows in-frame clones only, minus some. This sample has about 240,000 clones; under 90% occur once, and the top ten carry about 3.8%. The source material was PBMCs or T cells enriched from blood (not recorded which). Receptor source: a woman in her thirties or forties who had been exposed to COVID-19.

The V and J genes are TRBV4-2 and TRBJ2-1, with D tentatively TRBD2 (6 bases). This CDR3 spans 16 amino acids. The V gene lost 0 bases and the J gene lost 0 bases, with 9 bases spanning the gap. Germline V gene data show CDR1 as LGHNA and CDR2 as YNFKEQ. The CDR3 is CASSQDGGTSYNEQFF. The CDR3 nucleotides read TGTGCCAGCAGCCAAGATGGAGGGACCTCCTACAATGAGCAGTTCTTC.

This sequence joins TRBV19 and TRBJ1-5; D unresolved. The CDR3 consists of 15 residues. Germline V lookup: CDR1 LNHDA, CDR2 SQIVND (reference sequence). With 5 bases removed from V and 0 bases from J, the gap between germline ends came to 11 bases. CDR3 protein: CASSDQEGSNQPQHF. The CDR3 DNA sequence: TGTGCCAGTAGTGATCAGGAGGGTAGCAATCAGCCCCAGCATTTT.

This chain connects TRBV5-1 to TRBJ2-7; TRBD2 matches at 13 bases. The V gene's germline CDR1 is SGHRS and CDR2 YFSETQ. The CDR3 consists of 18 residues. J was trimmed by 6 bases and V by 1 base; bases with no gene match: 13. The CDR3 loop reads CASSLLTSGGDSPGEQYF. The CDR3 coding sequence is TGCGCCAGCAGCTTGTTAACTAGCGGGGGGGACTCGCCTGGCGAGCAGTACTTC.

The sample holds a few counts of this clone. V gene TRBV6-5 combines with J gene TRBJ1-5; the match to TRBD1 covers 10 bases. This CDR3 comprises 14 residues. CDR1 is MNHEY and CDR2 is SVGAGI in the germline V gene. V shed 7 bases and J 3 bases; nucleotides not matched to a gene: 3. The CDR3 DNA is TGTGCCAGCAAAGGGACAGGGGCCAATCAGCCCCAGCATTTT. Its translation: CASKGTGANQPQHF.

This chain joins TRBV6-5 and TRBJ1-4; TRBD1 might be the D (5 bases). The CDR3 is 15 residues long. Trimming cost V 9 bases and J 0 bases, with 14 bases left between them. Per the germline V gene, CDR1 is MNHEY and CDR2 is SVGAGI. The CDR3 is CASRRGGATNEKLFF. CDR3 DNA sequence: TGTGCCAGTCGAAGGGGAGGCGCAACTAATGAAAAACTGTTTTTT.

The chain has TRBV9 and TRBJ2-5; 11 bases match TRBD2. Germline trimming cut 4 bases from V and 5 bases from J; bases unmatched to any gene: 4. This CDR3 comprises 14 residues. The germline gives CDR1 SGDLS, CDR2 YYNGEE. CDR3 in amino acids: CASSLSGGVETQYF. The CDR3 coding sequence is TGTGCCAGCAGCCTTAGCGGGGGGGTGGAGACCCAGTACTTC.

The genes are TRBV4-2 and TRBJ2-3; 10 bases fit TRBD2. The junction had 15 bases not matched to a gene; V was cut back by 2 bases and J by 4 bases. This CDR3 has 19 residues. Germline V gives CDR1 LGHNA, CDR2 YNFKEQ. CDR3 loop: CASSQRGVRASGGADTQYF. CDR3 sequence (DNA): TGTGCCAGCAGCCAAAGGGGGGTGAGGGCTAGCGGGGGTGCAGATACGCAGTATTTT.

In regard to this clone: Other DNA sequences from this sample encode an identical CDR3 as well. V gene TRBV7-2 combines with J gene TRBJ2-3; D unresolved. CDR3 length: 13 residues. CDR1 is SGHTA, CDR2 FQGNSA, per germline. The V and J ends lost 0 bases and 3 bases respectively, with 4 bases between them. The CDR3 DNA reads as TGTGCCAGCAGCTTAGCTAGAACAGATACGCAGTATTTT. It codes for CASSLARTDTQYF.

The V gene is TRBV5-4, the J gene TRBJ1-1, with TRBD1 as a possible D gene (5 bases). V was trimmed by 7 bases and J by 1 base, leaving 14 bases between them. Germline V gene sequence: CDR1 SGHNT, CDR2 YYREEE (reference sequence). CDR3 size: 14 residues. CDR3 DNA: TGTGCCAGCTCGTCGCGGGGGGGGAACACTGAAGCTTTCTTT. Translated: CASSSRGGNTEAFF.

The chain couples TRBV2 to TRBJ1-2, with TRBD1 identical over 7 bases. The CDR3 is made up of 17 amino acids. Losses at the gene ends were 2 bases for V and 0 bases for J; bases not matched to a gene: 9. Germline V gene lookup returns CDR1 SNHLY and CDR2 FYNNEI. CDR3 DNA sequence: TGTGCCAGCAGTGAATCGACAGGGCCGCTATCTAACTATGGCTACACCTTC. Its protein is CASSESTGPLSNYGYTF.

V gene TRBV18 combines with J gene TRBJ1-1, with D perhaps TRBD1 (6 bases). The ends were cut back, 5 bases at V and 2 bases at J, with 9 bases in the middle. This CDR3 region has 13 residues. Germline CDR1 is KGHSH and CDR2 is LQKENI. CDR3 region: CASSEDRNTEAFF. CDR3 nucleotide sequence: TGTGCCAGCTCAGAGGACAGAAACACTGAAGCTTTCTTT.

The chain joins TRBV9 to TRBJ1-3, with D possibly matching TRBD1 (5 bases). Trimming shortened V by 0 bases and J by 3 bases, and 10 bases separated the two germline ends. The CDR3 contains 15 residues. Per the germline V gene, CDR1 is SGDLS and CDR2 is YYNGEE. In nucleotides, the CDR3 is TGTGCCAGCAGCGTAGCTCAGGGCGGTGGAAACACCATATATTTT. Amino acids: CASSVAQGGGNTIYF.

CDR3 nucleotide sequence: TGCGCCAGCAGCCAAGGCTCCGGGACTAGCGGGGGGGCTCTACTTTACGAGCAGTACTTC. Translating it yields CASSQGSGTSGGALLYEQYF. The V call is TRBV4-1, the J call TRBJ2-7; the match to TRBD2 covers 16 bases. The CDR3 consists of 20 residues. Germline CDR1 reads MGHRA; CDR2 reads YSYEKL. With V trimmed by 1 base and J by 4 bases, 13 bases remained unmatched.

The V gene is TRBV7-3, the J gene TRBJ1-1; 9 nucleotides match TRBD1. With V trimmed by 5 bases and J by 1 base, 5 bases remained unmatched. Germline CDR1 and CDR2: SGHTA and FQGTGA. CDR3 size: 15 residues. Here the CDR3 DNA reads TGTGCCAGCAGCAACCGGACAGGGGCGAACACTGAAGCTTTCTTT. Translated: CASSNRTGANTEAFF.

This chain joins TRBV3-1 (or the pseudogene TRBV3-2) and TRBJ2-7, with D perhaps TRBD2 (5 bases). Germline CDR1 LGHDT, CDR2 YNNKEL (reference sequence). The CDR3 loop spans 13 amino acids. V dropped 2 bases and J dropped 2 bases, with 7 bases sitting between them. CDR3 DNA: TGTGCCAGCAGCCAACGGGGAACCTACGAGCAGTACTTC. This translates into CASSQRGTYEQYF.

This clone was recorded only once. The chain has TRBV7-6 and TRBJ2-3, with D possibly TRBD2 on 5 matching bases. The CDR3 contains 16 residues. Germline V gives CDR1 SGHVS, CDR2 FNYEAQ. Trimming stripped 1 base from V and 4 bases from J, with 15 bases between. CDR3: CASSLVGLPLSDTQYF. Written as DNA, the CDR3 is TGTGCCAGCAGCTTAGTTGGACTCCCCCTATCAGATACGCAGTATTTT.

V is TRBV5-6 and J is TRBJ1-2; TRBD1 might be the D (6 bases). The V end was cut by 0 bases, the J end by 5 bases, with 11 bases between. The CDR3 is 14 residues long. CDR1 is SGHDT, CDR2 YYEEEE, per germline. DNA for the CDR3: TGTGCCAGCAGCTTGGCCGGCAGGGGATATGGCTACACCTTC. Amino acids: CASSLAGRGYGYTF. Using reference TRBV5-6 and TRBJ1-2 for the parts outside the CDR3, the full variable domain is DAGVTQSPTHLIKTRGQQVTLRCSPKSGHDTVSWYQQALGQGPQFIFQYYEEEERQRGNFPDRFSGHQFPNYSSELNVNALLLGDSALYLCASSLAGRGYGYTFGSGTRLTVV.

The V call is TRBV6-2 or TRBV6-3, the J call TRBJ2-5, with TRBD2 matching over 10 bases. Germline CDR1 is MNHEY and CDR2 is SVGEGT. This CDR3 has 17 residues. Trimming removed 6 bases from V and 2 bases from J; junction bases left unmatched: 12. The CDR3 DNA sequence: TGTGCCAGCAGCCCTTTGACTAGCGGGCATAATCAAGAGACCCAGTACTTC. Amino acid sequence: CASSPLTSGHNQETQYF.

The CDR3 coding sequence is TGTGCCAGCAGTATTAACCAGGGAGATACGCAGTATTTT. It specifies CASSINQGDTQYF. The chain couples TRBV6-5 to TRBJ2-3; D may be TRBD1 (5 bases). CDR3 length: 13 amino acids. Trimming left V 5 bases short and J 5 bases short, with 11 bases between. Germline CDR1 reads MNHEY; CDR2 reads SVGAGI.

The genes are TRBV18 and TRBJ1-5, with 8 bases aligning to TRBD1. CDR1 and CDR2 (germline): KGHSH, LQKENI. The J segment lost 7 bases and the V segment lost 3 bases, leaving 11 bases of the junction unmatched. This CDR3 is built from 16 residues. The CDR3 sequence: CASSPTGTGPGQPQHF. CDR3 nucleotide sequence: TGTGCCAGCTCACCGACCGGGACAGGCCCCGGGCAGCCCCAGCATTTT.

The chain employs TRBV5-6 and TRBJ2-1, with D unclear. Germline values: CDR1 SGHDT, CDR2 YYEEEE. Between the trimmed V and J ends, which lost 4 bases and 6 bases, there was a span of 14 bases. The CDR3 covers 14 residues. CDR3 residues: CASSPGWAANEQFF. The CDR3 region has the DNA TGTGCCAGCAGCCCAGGTTGGGCAGCCAATGAGCAGTTCTTC.

This sequence joins TRBV7-3 and TRBJ1-4, with 11 bases identical to TRBD1. The germline CDR1 and CDR2 sequences are SGHTA and FQGTGA. The length of the CDR3 is 15 residues. J was trimmed by 8 bases and V by 5 bases; bases with no gene match: 7. The CDR3 DNA is TGTGCCAGCAGCCCCGGACAGGGGGCGGGGGAAAAACTGTTTTTT. Its translation is CASSPGQGAGEKLFF. The complete variable domain, with remaining parts taken from reference TRBV7-3 and TRBJ1-4, reads GAGVSQTPSNKVTEKGKYVELRCDPISGHTALYWYRQSLGQGPEFLIYFQGTGAADDSGLPNDRFFAVRPEGSVSTLKIQRTERGDSAVYLCASSPGQGAGEKLFFGSGTQLSVL.

The chain has TRBV11-2 and TRBJ1-1; D ambiguous. The germline V and J ends were trimmed by 2 bases and 1 base, with 8 bases remaining between them. Germline V CDR1 and CDR2: SGHAT, FQNNGV. This CDR3 region has 14 residues. The CDR3 protein is CASSLFAENTEAFF. The CDR3, as DNA: TGTGCCAGCAGCTTATTCGCAGAGAACACTGAAGCTTTCTTT.

The J gene is TRBJ2-7, the V gene TRBV7-2, with TRBD1 identical over 8 bases. Germline V CDR1 and CDR2: SGHTA, FQGNSA. There are 16 residues in the CDR3. With 5 bases clipped from V and 6 bases from J, the junction kept 15 bases outside the gene matches. CDR3 sequence reads: CASSIPGQGYGGEQYF. CDR3 in DNA: TGTGCCAGCAGCATCCCCGGACAGGGTTATGGGGGCGAGCAGTACTTC.

The rearrangement uses TRBV4-3 and TRBJ1-5; tentative D call: TRBD1 (5 bases). V lost 2 bases to trimming and J lost 6 bases, with 11 bases between them. CDR1 is LGHNA, CDR2 YSLEER, per germline. This CDR3 has 14 amino acids. In DNA, the CDR3 is TGCGCCAGCAGCCAAATCCCCGGGGGTCAGCCCCAGCATTTT. Amino acid sequence: CASSQIPGGQPQHF.

This chain connects TRBV4-1 to TRBJ2-5; 12 nucleotides match TRBD2. Germline V lookup: CDR1 MGHRA, CDR2 YSYEKL. J gave up 4 bases and V 2 bases, and 11 bases lay outside the gene matches. The CDR3 extends over 18 amino acids. The CDR3 sequence is CASSQRSSGGAISETQYF. CDR3 coding DNA: TGCGCCAGCAGCCAAAGATCTAGCGGGGGGGCGATTTCAGAGACCCAGTACTTC.

V usage is TRBV4-1 and J usage is TRBJ1-3; D gene unclear. The CDR3 loop spans 15 amino acids. Germline CDR1 MGHRA, CDR2 YSYEKL. The ends were cut back, 4 bases at V and 0 bases at J, with 10 bases in the middle. CDR3 in DNA: TGCGCCAGCAGCCGACCGACAACCTCTGGAAACACCATATATTTT. This gives the protein CASSRPTTSGNTIYF.

The chain combines TRBV9 with TRBJ2-3; weak D call: TRBD2 (7 bases). The CDR3 is 15 residues long. From germline, CDR1 is SGDLS and CDR2 YYNGEE. V lost 2 bases and J 2 bases, leaving 12 bases between the germline ends. CDR3: CASSVGGGHTDTQYF. DNA for the CDR3: TGTGCCAGCAGCGTTGGCGGGGGACACACAGATACGCAGTATTTT. Full variable domain (rest looked up from reference TRBV9 and TRBJ2-3): DSGVTQTPKHLITATGQRVTLRCSPRSGDLSVYWYQQSLDQGLQFLIQYYNGEERAKGNILERFSAQQFPDLHSELNLSSLELGDSALYFCASSVGGGHTDTQYFGPGTRLTVL.